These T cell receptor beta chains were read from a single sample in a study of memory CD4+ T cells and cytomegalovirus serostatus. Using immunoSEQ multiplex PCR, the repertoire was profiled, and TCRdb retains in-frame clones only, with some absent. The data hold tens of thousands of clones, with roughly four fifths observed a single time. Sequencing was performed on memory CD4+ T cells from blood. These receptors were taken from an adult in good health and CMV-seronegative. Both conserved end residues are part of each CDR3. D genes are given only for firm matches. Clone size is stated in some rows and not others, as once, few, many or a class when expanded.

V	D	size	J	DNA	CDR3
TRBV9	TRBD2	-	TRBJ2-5	TGTGCCAGCAGCGTAGGGTCTGCGGGGGTCCAAGAGACCCAGTACTTC	CASSVGSAGVQETQYF
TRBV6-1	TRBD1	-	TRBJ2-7	TGTGCCAGCAGTGAGCAGGGACAGGGGGCAGGCGAGCAGTACTTC	CASSEQGQGAGEQYF
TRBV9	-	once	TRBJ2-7	TGTGCCAGCAGCGTAGGGCAGACCGACTACGAGCAGTACTTC	CASSVGQTDYEQYF
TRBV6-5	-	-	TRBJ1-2	TGTGCCAGCAGTCCGAGGGGAAGGTCCCATGGCTACACCTTC	CASSPRGRSHGYTF
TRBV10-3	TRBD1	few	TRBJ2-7	TGTGCCATCAGTGCGTCGGGACAGTTCTACGAGCAGTACTTC	CAISASGQFYEQYF
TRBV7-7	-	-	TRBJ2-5	TGTGCTAGCAGCGAGGGACCGATACCACAAGAGACCCAGTACTTC	CASSEGPIPQETQYF
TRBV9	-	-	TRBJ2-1	TGTGCCAGCAGCGTCTGGGACAATGAGCAGTTCTTC	CASSVWDNEQFF
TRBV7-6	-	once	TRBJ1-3	TGTGCCAGCAGCTCCACCGACAGCTCTGGAAACACCATATATTTT	CASSSTDSSGNTIYF
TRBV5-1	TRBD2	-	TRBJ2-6	TGCGCCAGCAGCCAACTAGCGGGGGGGCCTGGGGCCAACGTCCTGACTTTC	CASSQLAGGPGANVLTF
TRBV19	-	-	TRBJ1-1	TGTGCCAGTAGCAAACCAGGGACCGTGAACACTGAAGCTTTCTTT	CASSKPGTVNTEAFF
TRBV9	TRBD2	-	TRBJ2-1	TGTGCCAGCAGCGTTCGGACTAGCGGGTCGTCTGGGCAGTTCTTC	CASSVRTSGSSGQFF
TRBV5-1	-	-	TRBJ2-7	TGCGCCAGCAGCTTTGGTCTCACCTACGAGCAGTACTTC	CASSFGLTYEQYF
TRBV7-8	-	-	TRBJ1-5	TGTGCCAGCAGCTTAGAGCGAAACAATCAGCCCCAGCATTTT	CASSLERNNQPQHF
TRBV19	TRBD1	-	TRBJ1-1	TGTGCCAGTAATTCCGAGACAGGGGCAATGAACACTGAAGCTTTCTTT	CASNSETGAMNTEAFF
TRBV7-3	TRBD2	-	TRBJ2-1	TGTGCCAGCAGCTTAGCGGCTAGCGGCAATGAGCAGTTCTTC	CASSLAASGNEQFF
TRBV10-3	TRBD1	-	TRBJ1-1	TGTGCCATCAGTGATTATCAGGGGGCCGGGGGCACTGAAGCTTTCTTT	CAISDYQGAGGTEAFF
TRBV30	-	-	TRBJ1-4	TGTGCCTTCTCAACTAATGAAAAACTGTTTTTT	CAFSTNEKLFF
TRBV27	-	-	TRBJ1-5	TGTGCCAGCAGTTGGGGGACAAATAGCAATCAGCCCCAGCATTTT	CASSWGTNSNQPQHF
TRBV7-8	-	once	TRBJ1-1	TGTGCCAGCAGCTCAACCAGGTGGGCAACCAAGAACACTGAAGCTTTCTTT	CASSSTRWATKNTEAFF
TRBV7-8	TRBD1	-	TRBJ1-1	TGTGCCAGCAGCCCCACAGGGGAGACTGAAGCTTTCTTT	CASSPTGETEAFF
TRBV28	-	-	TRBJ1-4	TGTGCCAGCAGTGCCGGAAATGAAAAACTGTTTTTT	CASSAGNEKLFF
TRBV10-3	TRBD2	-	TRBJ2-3	TGTGCCATCAGTGACCTAGCGGGAAGCACAGATACGCAGTATTTT	CAISDLAGSTDTQYF
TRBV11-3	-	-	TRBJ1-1	TGTGCCAGCCAGCTTAGGCCAGACACTGAAGCTTTCTTT	CASQLRPDTEAFF
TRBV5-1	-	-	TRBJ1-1	TGCGCCAGCAGCTTCGGGGGAGACACTGAAGCTTTCTTT	CASSFGGDTEAFF
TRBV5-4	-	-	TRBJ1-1	TGTGCCAGCAGCTCATGGACAGCCCCCACTGAAGCTTTCTTT	CASSSWTAPTEAFF
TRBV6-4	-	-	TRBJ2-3	TGTGCCAGCAGTGACAGGGGCGGGACAGATACGCAGTATTTT	CASSDRGGTDTQYF
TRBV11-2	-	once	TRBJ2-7	TGTGCCAGCAGCTTATCCCATAACGACCATGAGCAGTACTTC	CASSLSHNDHEQYF
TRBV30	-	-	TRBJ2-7	TGTGCCTGGCGCCCCCGTCAGGGCCTCTCCTACGAGCAGTACTTC	CAWRPRQGLSYEQYF
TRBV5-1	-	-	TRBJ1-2	TGCGCCAGCAGCTTGGCAGTTTCGGGGGAACTAGCTAACTATGGCTACACCTTC	CASSLAVSGELANYGYTF
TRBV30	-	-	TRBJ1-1	TGTGCCTGGAATGGAAGGGGCCGAACCTATGAAGCTTTCTTT	CAWNGRGRTYEAFF
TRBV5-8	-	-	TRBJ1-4	TGTGCCAGCAGCTTGGCCCATGGGTGGAGTTCCAATGAAAAACTGTTTTTT	CASSLAHGWSSNEKLFF
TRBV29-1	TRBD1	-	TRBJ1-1	TGCAGCGCCCGGGACAGGGACACTGAAGCTTTCTTT	CSARDRDTEAFF
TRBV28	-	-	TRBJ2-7	TGTGCCAGCAACACGGCCCACGAGTTCTACGAGCAGTACTTC	CASNTAHEFYEQYF
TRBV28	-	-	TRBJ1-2	TGTGCCAGCACCAACTCGAGAGGGTCGAGCTATGGCTACACCTTC	CASTNSRGSSYGYTF
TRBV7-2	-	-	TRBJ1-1	TGTGCCAGCAGCGCTACTTTACACGTAAACACTGAAGCTTTCTTT	CASSATLHVNTEAFF
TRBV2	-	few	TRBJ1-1	TGTGCCAGCACGGTCAACAGGGACCGAAACACTGAAGCTTTCTTT	CASTVNRDRNTEAFF
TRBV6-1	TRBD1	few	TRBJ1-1	TGTGCCAGCAGTAAGGGGGACAGCTCCACTGAAGCTTTCTTT	CASSKGDSSTEAFF
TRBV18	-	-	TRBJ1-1	TGTGCCAGCTCGCCTTCTTTGGACACTGAAGCTTTCTTT	CASSPSLDTEAFF
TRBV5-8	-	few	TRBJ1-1	TGTGCCAGCAGCACCTCTCAGGTAGTGAACACTGAAGCTTTCTTT	CASSTSQVVNTEAFF
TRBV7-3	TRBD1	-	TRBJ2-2	TGTGCCAGCAGCTTGATAGCCATGACAGGGACAGGGGTCACCGGGGAGCTGTTTTTT	CASSLIAMTGTGVTGELFF
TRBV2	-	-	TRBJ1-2	TGTGCCAGCAGTGGGACAGATAACTATGGCTACACCTTC	CASSGTDNYGYTF
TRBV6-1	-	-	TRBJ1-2	TGTGCCAGCAGTCTTTTCGAGTTTGGCTACACCTTC	CASSLFEFGYTF
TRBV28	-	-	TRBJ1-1	TGTGCCAGCAGTTTCGGGGGACCGAACACTGAAGCTTTCTTT	CASSFGGPNTEAFF
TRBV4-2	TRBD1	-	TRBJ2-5	TGTGCCAGCAGCCAGGGACAGGTCCAAGAGACCCAGTACTTC	CASSQGQVQETQYF
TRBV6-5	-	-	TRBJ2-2	TGTGCCAGCAGCTTGGATGGACAAGTCACCGGGGAGCTGTTTTTT	CASSLDGQVTGELFF
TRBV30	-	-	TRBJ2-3	TGTGCCTGGAGTGTTGGTACAGATACGCAGTATTTT	CAWSVGTDTQYF
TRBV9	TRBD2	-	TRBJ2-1	TGTGCCAGCAGCGTCGGGACTAGCGGGAGAGGGGGGTACAATGAGCAGTTCTTC	CASSVGTSGRGGYNEQFF
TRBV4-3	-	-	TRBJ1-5	TGCGCCAGCAGCCAAGATTACAGCAATAGCAATCAGCCCCAGCATTTT	CASSQDYSNSNQPQHF